This entry features one TCR beta chain sequence. It has no known antigen specificity. This entry comes from a study of control samples from healthy donors and cancer patients (dated by TCRdb to 2019 to 2021). Deletion took 5 bases off V and 4 bases off J, with a span of 14 bases between the germline ends. There are 15 amino acids in the CDR3, from cysteine to phenylalanine inclusive. The only DNA kept is the CDR3, 45 bases in frame from the first base. In the germline V gene, CDR1 corresponds to SGHAT and CDR2 to FQNNGV. The method behind the library was the immunoSEQ multiplex PCR assay. As stored in TCRdb, this immuneACCESS dataset retains in-frame rearrangements with V and J assigned. A fraction of the clones does not appear; measured against another copy, unresolved V genes explain less than half of the discrepancy, and the remainder lacks a known reason. The table for this sample lists about 210,000 clones. Of the sample, 2.2% is held by the ten largest clones.

The chain is made from TRBV11-2 and TRBJ1-4; no D gene can be assigned with confidence. The receptor comes from a woman aged 25 to 39 in good health. The sequenced sample was blood. In nucleotide form, the sequence is TGTGCCAGCAGCCCACCGATGGCAGTTAATGAAAAACTGTTTTTT. The encoded protein is CASSPPMAVNEKLFF.